These 13 T cell receptor beta chains share one sample of origin, sequenced in a study of breast tumors, draining lymph nodes, adjacent tissues. MiXCR, applied by TCRdb to the multiplex PCR reads, yields one record per CDR3 protein. In the table there are 20,000 or so distinct CDR3 sequences, around two fifths of which are singletons. The specimen sequenced was breast tumor tissue. The receptor set was obtained from a female donor with breast cancer. Some clones in this sample may be carry-over from other donors' samples.

V gene TRBV20-1 combines with J gene TRBJ2-1; 7 bases line up with TRBD2. Germline V gene data show CDR1 as DFQATT and CDR2 as SNEGSKA (reference sequence). CDR3 length equals 16 residues. Losses at the gene ends were 5 bases for V and 5 bases for J; bases not matched to a gene: 15. This chain's CDR3 is CSAAGWLADGDNEQFF. Here the CDR3 DNA reads TGCAGTGCTGCCGGGTGGCTAGCGGATGGGGACAATGAGCAGTTCTTC.

This clonotype was observed at least ten times. The rearrangement uses TRBV12-3 or TRBV12-4 and TRBJ2-7; TRBD2 matches at 11 bases. With V trimmed by 2 bases and J by 4 bases, 7 bases remained unmatched. This CDR3 contains 16 residues. CDR3 protein: CASSLRLTSGTYEQYF. The CDR3, as DNA: TGTGCCAGCAGTTTAAGACTGACTAGCGGGACTTACGAGCAGTACTTC.

This clonotype rates as medium-sized. The chain has TRBV7-2 and TRBJ2-3; D is perhaps TRBD2 (5 bases). CDR3 length: 14 amino acids. V was cut by 5 bases and J by 4 bases, with 13 bases left in between. Germline loops: CDR1 SGHTA, CDR2 FQGNSA. Here the CDR3 reads CASSERAGPDTQYF. The CDR3 coding sequence is TGTGCCAGCAGCGAGAGGGCCGGGCCAGATACGCAGTATTTT.

This clonotype was found many times. The rearrangement links TRBV6-2 or TRBV6-3 to TRBJ2-3; tentatively, D is TRBD2 (5 bases). This CDR3 is built from 14 residues. Germline V gene lookup returns CDR1 MNHEY and CDR2 SVGEGT. The V end lost 4 bases, the J end lost 3 bases, and 11 bases lay between the germline ends. CDR3 sequence: CASSSWTGTDTQYF. CDR3 nucleotides: TGTGCCAGCAGTTCATGGACTGGAACAGATACGCAGTATTTT.

This clonotype was recorded at least ten times. The rearrangement uses TRBV20-1 and TRBJ2-2, with D unclear. Germline V gives CDR1 DFQATT, CDR2 SNEGSKA (reference sequence). CDR3 length equals 16 residues. V was clipped by 0 bases and J by 2 bases, with 13 bases between them. CDR3 residues: CSARDPLTPNTGELFF. The CDR3 nucleotides are TGCAGTGCTAGAGATCCCCTGACTCCTAACACCGGGGAGCTGTTTTTT.

A word on this clonotype: In this CDR3 the conserved last residue, phenylalanine or tryptophan, is missing, so a read error is likely. The limits of the CDR3 on the DNA are not certain, so only TCRdb's listed CDR3 is given. J is TRBJ2-1 and V is TRBV4-1; the table's TRBD2 call for D was not verified on the DNA. Germline assignment: CDR1 MGHRA and CDR2 YSYEKL. The CDR3 totals 15 residues, both ends included. The CDR3: CASSQDIPSGNEQLY.

V is TRBV20-1 and J is TRBJ1-6; a weak D match, TRBD1 (6 bases). Looked up from germline, CDR1 is DFQATT and CDR2 is SNEGSKA (reference sequence). The CDR3 totals 11 residues. Trimming removed 6 bases from V and 9 bases from J, with 9 bases in between. Here the CDR3 reads CSAAGVSPLHF. The DNA of the CDR3 is TGCAGTGCGGCAGGGGTTTCACCCCTCCACTTT.

The rearrangement joins TRBV7-2 to TRBJ2-7; no definite D call. The CDR3 is made up of 13 amino acids. The germline V and J ends were trimmed by 5 bases and 2 bases, with 10 bases remaining between them. Per germline, CDR1 SGHTA and CDR2 FQGNSA. CDR3 nucleotides: TGTGCCAGCAGCATTACAGTTGCCTACGAGCAGTACTTC. Its translation is CASSITVAYEQYF.

This clonotype appeared a few times. The CDR3 here is CASSESGTSGSSRETQYF. The DNA of the CDR3 is TGCGCCAGCAGTGAGTCGGGGACTAGCGGGAGTTCACGGGAGACCCAGTACTTC. V usage is TRBV10-2 and J usage is TRBJ2-5; 14 bases are shared with TRBD2. Per the germline V gene, CDR1 is WSHSY and CDR2 is SAAADI. V was pared by 0 bases and J by 5 bases, with 8 bases of the junction left unmatched. The CDR3 has 18 amino acids.

This clonotype was picked up a small number of times. This chain joins TRBV5-1 and TRBJ2-7; D assignment may be TRBD1 or TRBD2 (5 bases each). The CDR3 has 13 amino acids. The germline V gene encodes CDR1 SGHRS and CDR2 YFSETQ. Trimming pared 4 bases from V and 7 bases from J, leaving 15 bases between. The CDR3 region has the DNA TGCGCCAGCAGCCTTGGGACCTCGGGGGAGCAGTACTTC. It encodes CASSLGTSGEQYF.

The CDR3 DNA reads TGTGCCAGTAGTGGACGGACGGGCAATTCGCCCATCCACTTT. This translates into CASSGRTGNSPIHF. This chain connects TRBV19 to TRBJ1-6; no firm D call. Germline lookup yields CDR1 LNHDA and CDR2 SQIVND (reference sequence). CDR3 length: 14 residues. V gave up 5 bases and J gave up 17 bases, with 22 bases separating them. The full variable domain, its missing parts supplied by reference TRBV19 and TRBJ1-6, is DGGITQSPKYLFRKEGQNVTLSCEQNLNHDAMYWYRQDPGQGLRLIYYSQIVNDFQKGDIAEGYSVSREKKESFPLTVTSAQKNPTAFYLCASSGRTGNSPIHFGNGTRLTVT.

Relative to its sample, this clonotype is medium-sized. This sequence joins TRBV7-2 and TRBJ2-7; D uncertain. With 3 bases removed from V and 3 bases from J, the gap between germline ends came to 6 bases. CDR1 SGHTA and CDR2 FQGNSA come from the germline V gene. The CDR3 totals 12 residues. The CDR3 sequence: CASSFTDYEQYF. The CDR3 DNA follows: TGTGCCAGCAGCTTCACGGACTACGAGCAGTACTTC.

This clonotype was picked up many times. J is TRBJ2-1 and V is TRBV20-1; 8 bases map to TRBD2. Germline V lookup: CDR1 DFQATT, CDR2 SNEGSKA (reference sequence). V lost 1 base, J lost 8 bases, and 10 bases stayed unmatched. The CDR3 spans 15 residues. CDR3 sequence: CSARGFGRAGDEQFF. The CDR3 DNA sequence: TGCAGTGCTAGAGGGTTCGGGAGGGCTGGTGATGAGCAGTTCTTC.